These 8 T cell receptor beta chains were all obtained from the same sample, sequenced in a study of identical twins. TCRdb redid the calling of the 5' RACE reads with MiXCR, one entry per CDR3 protein. The data contain some 630,000 distinct CDR3 sequences, roughly 6.6% of them singletons. In addition, the sample was reused for a study of yellow fever vaccine responses in identical twins.

The material sequenced was PBMCs. These TCRs come from a young woman in good health.

This chain links TRBV12-3 or TRBV12-4 with TRBJ1-1, with a tentative D call TRBD1 (5 bases). CDR3 size: 14 residues. Trimming removed 6 bases from V and 5 bases from J, with 16 bases in between. The CDR3 is CASSLGGGWTEAFF. The CDR3 DNA is TGTGCCAGCAGCCTCGGGGGGGGTTGGACTGAAGCTTTCTTT.

This clonotype was observed many times. The chain couples TRBV6-8 to TRBJ1-6; a weak D match, TRBD1 (5 bases). Germline V gives CDR1 MNHGY, CDR2 SAAAGT. V was shortened by 8 bases and J by 5 bases, with 19 bases between the two germline ends. This CDR3 has 16 amino acids. CDR3 protein: CASPGGGRLDNSPLHF. For the CDR3, the DNA is TGTGCCAGCCCCGGGGGAGGGAGATTGGATAATTCACCCCTCCACTTT.

This clonotype was seen more than once but under ten times. The chain employs TRBV20-1 and TRBJ2-3, with 8 bases aligning to TRBD2. CDR3 length: 13 residues. CDR1 is DFQATT and CDR2 is SNEGSKA in the germline V gene (reference sequence). Here the CDR3 reads CSGQAGGTDTQYF. The CDR3 DNA reads TGCTCCGGACAAGCGGGGGGCACAGATACGCAGTATTTT.

This clonotype was seen repeatedly, ten times or more. The rearrangement links TRBV12-3 or TRBV12-4 to TRBJ1-2; D gene unclear. This CDR3 spans 13 amino acids. The germline V and J ends were trimmed by 2 bases and 3 bases, with 7 bases remaining between them. The CDR3 spells CASSLWVHYGYTF. The CDR3 DNA follows: TGTGCCAGCAGTTTATGGGTCCACTATGGCTACACCTTC.

The V call is TRBV10-2, the J call TRBJ2-3; D gene uncertain. This CDR3 is built from 16 residues. Looked up from germline, CDR1 is WSHSY and CDR2 is SAAADI. V gave up 6 bases and J gave up 0 bases, with 16 bases separating them. CDR3 in amino acids: CASRDGLLTSTDTQYF. The CDR3 nucleotides read TGCGCCAGCAGGGACGGCCTTCTCACAAGCACAGATACGCAGTATTTT.

This clonotype was counted ten times or more. The J gene is TRBJ2-3, the V gene TRBV29-1; 7 positions agree with TRBD1. Germline V gene data show CDR1 as SQVTM and CDR2 as ANQGSEA. The ends lost 7 bases at V and 1 base at J; junction bases unmatched: 8. This CDR3 has 14 amino acids. CDR3 protein: CSADEGTGTDTQYF. In DNA, the CDR3 is TGCAGCGCCGATGAGGGGACAGGCACAGATACGCAGTATTTT.

A few counts support this clonotype. The V gene is TRBV4-1, the J gene TRBJ2-7; weak D call: TRBD2 (6 bases). CDR1 and CDR2 from the germline V gene are MGHRA and YSYEKL. This CDR3 is 13 amino acids long. V was shortened by 3 bases and J by 6 bases, with 12 bases between the two germline ends. The DNA of the CDR3 is TGCGCCAGCAGCCACGAAGGTAGCGGCGAGCAGTACTTC. It yields the protein CASSHEGSGEQYF.

Ten or more counts support this clonotype. The chain has TRBV12-3 or TRBV12-4 and TRBJ2-7; no reliable D call. The CDR3 runs 12 residues. Trimming took 1 base from V and 6 from J, leaving 7 bases between them. The CDR3: CASSLGYTEQYF. The CDR3 nucleotides read TGTGCCAGCAGTTTAGGCTACACCGAGCAGTACTTC.